Described below is a single T cell receptor beta chain sequence and its context. Its antigen is undetermined. The CDR3 loop spans 13 amino acids. V gave up 7 bases and J gave up 4 bases, with 13 bases separating them. Then a second PCR, running about 6 to 12 cycles, was carried out with a sample-barcoded 5' primer and a J-beta primer mix. CDR3-containing paired-end reads numbering at least 2.5 million came from each sample. TCRdb reprocessed the 5' RACE reads via MiXCR and lists one record per CDR3 protein. In the table there are around 1,700,000 distinct CDR3 sequences, 28% of which are singletons. This sample is drawn from a study of blood T cells in healthy people across ages. In the study overall: About one barcoded TCR beta cDNA was captured per two T cells.

Study observations and caveats: Naive CD4+ cells and diversity were both higher in long-lived donors than in aged donors.

This sequence originates from a woman aged 25-40 years in good health. Sequencing was carried out using blood. The chain is built from TRBV12-3 or TRBV12-4 and TRBJ1-2, with a weak D call TRBD1 (6 bases). CDR3 DNA: TGTGCCAGCACTACACAGGGCCGCTATGGCTACACCTTC. Its translation: CASTTQGRYGYTF.